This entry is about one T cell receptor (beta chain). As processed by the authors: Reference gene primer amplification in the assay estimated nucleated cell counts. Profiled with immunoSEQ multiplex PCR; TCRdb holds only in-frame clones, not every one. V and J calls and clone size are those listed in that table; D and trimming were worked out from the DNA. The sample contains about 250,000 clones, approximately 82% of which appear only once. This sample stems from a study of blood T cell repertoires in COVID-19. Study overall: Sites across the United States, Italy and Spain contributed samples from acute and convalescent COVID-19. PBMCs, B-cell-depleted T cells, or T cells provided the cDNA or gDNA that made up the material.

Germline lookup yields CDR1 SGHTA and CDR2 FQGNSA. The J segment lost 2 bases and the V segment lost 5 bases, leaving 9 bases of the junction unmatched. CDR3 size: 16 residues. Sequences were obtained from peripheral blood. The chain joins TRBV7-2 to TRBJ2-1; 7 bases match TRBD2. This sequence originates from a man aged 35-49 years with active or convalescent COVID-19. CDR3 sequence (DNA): TGTGCCAGCAGCCCGAGCGGGGTTACCGCCTACAATGAGCAGTTCTTC. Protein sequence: CASSPSGVTAYNEQFF.